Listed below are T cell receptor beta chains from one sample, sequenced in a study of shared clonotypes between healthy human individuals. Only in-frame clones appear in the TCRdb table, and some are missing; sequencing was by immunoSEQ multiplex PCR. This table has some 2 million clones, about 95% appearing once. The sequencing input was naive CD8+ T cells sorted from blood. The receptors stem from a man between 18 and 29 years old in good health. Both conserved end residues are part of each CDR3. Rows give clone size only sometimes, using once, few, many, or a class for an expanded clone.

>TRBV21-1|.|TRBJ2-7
CASSKVGTGDGEQYF
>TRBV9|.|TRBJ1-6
CASSPTGNNSPLHF
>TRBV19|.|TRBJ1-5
CASSMRQINQPQHF
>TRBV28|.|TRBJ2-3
CASRITRTGGEDLSTDTQYF
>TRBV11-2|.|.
CASSIGTHYEQYF
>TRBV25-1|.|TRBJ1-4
CASSETGGREKLFF
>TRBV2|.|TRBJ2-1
CASSEAWTRSNEQFF
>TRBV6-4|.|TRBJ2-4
CASSDLAGDYIQYF
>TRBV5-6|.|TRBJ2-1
CASSLGAGGYNEQFF
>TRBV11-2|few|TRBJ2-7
CASSPAAESYEQYF
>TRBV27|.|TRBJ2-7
CASKENGFYEQYF
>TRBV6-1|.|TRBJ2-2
CASSEIGAGRELFF
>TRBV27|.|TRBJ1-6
CASSPGSFYNSPLHF
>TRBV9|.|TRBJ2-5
CASSAQGVLVQETQYF
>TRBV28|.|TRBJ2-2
CASSSRQGAFTGELFF
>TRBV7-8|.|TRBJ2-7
CASSRGSLLDEQYF
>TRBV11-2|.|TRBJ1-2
CASSLDPGSNYGYTF
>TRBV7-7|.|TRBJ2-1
CASSLEYGTTYNEQFF
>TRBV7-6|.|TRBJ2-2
CASSPLEAGANTGELFF
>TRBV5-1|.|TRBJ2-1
CASSELAGGDNEQFF
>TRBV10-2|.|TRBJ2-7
CASSGSGGAYEQYF
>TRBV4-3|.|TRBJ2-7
CASSPGLTYEQYF
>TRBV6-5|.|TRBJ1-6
CASSYDGSSYNSPLHF
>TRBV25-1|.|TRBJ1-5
CASSRTDSNQPQHF
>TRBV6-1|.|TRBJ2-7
CASSEWAGGLNEQYF
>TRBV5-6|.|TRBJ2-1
CASSGEGDEQFF
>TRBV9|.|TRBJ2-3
CASTPYGVADTQYF
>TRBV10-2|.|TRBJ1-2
CASRGGQEVGYTF
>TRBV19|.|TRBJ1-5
CASTLFGNQPQHF
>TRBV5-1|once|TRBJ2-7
CASSMTAKLGEQYF
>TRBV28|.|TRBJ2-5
CASSFLKGGGPAMGETQYF
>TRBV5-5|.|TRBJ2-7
CASSLEVPGPYEQYF
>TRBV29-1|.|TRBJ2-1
CSVEYETGTDNEQFF